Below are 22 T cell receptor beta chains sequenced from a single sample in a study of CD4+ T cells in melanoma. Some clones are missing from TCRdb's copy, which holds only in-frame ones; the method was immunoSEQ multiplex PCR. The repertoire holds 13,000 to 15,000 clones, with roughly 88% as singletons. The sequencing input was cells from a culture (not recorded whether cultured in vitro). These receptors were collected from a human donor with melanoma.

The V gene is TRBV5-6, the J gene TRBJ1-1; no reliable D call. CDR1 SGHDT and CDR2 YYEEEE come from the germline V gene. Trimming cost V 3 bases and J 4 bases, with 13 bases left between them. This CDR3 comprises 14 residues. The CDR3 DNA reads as TGTGCCAGCAGCTCGATGGGGAGGACCACTGAAGCTTTCTTT. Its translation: CASSSMGRTTEAFF.

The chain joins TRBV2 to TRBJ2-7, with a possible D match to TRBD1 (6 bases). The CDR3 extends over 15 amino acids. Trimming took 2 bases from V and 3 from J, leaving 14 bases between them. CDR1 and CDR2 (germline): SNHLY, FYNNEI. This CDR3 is CASSELQGSIYEQYF. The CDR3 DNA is TGTGCCAGCAGTGAATTACAGGGATCGATCTACGAGCAGTACTTC.

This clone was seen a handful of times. The CDR3 region has the DNA TGCAGCGTTGGGGCGGTAGCTGGGGCCAACGTCCTGACTTTC. This gives the protein CSVGAVAGANVLTF. V is TRBV29-1 and J is TRBJ2-6; D uncertain. The CDR3 loop spans 14 amino acids. Trimming took 4 bases from V and 2 from J, leaving 9 bases between them. Germline V gene sequence: CDR1 SQVTM, CDR2 ANQGSEA.

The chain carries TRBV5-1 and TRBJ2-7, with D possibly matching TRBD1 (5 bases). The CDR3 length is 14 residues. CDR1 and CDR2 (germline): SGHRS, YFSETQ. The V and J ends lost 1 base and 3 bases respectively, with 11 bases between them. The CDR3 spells CASSLSYRSYEQYF. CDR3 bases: TGCGCCAGCAGCTTGTCGTACAGGAGCTACGAGCAGTACTTC.

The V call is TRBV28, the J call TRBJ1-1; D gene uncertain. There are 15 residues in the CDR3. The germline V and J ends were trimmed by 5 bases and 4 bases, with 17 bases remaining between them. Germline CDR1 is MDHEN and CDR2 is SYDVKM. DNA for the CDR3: TGTGCCAGCAGTCCACCCTTTTCGTTGGGCACTGAAGCTTTCTTT. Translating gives CASSPPFSLGTEAFF.

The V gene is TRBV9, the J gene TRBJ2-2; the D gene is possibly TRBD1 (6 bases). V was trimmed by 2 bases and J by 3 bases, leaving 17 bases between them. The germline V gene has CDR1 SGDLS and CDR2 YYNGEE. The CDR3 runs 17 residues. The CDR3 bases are TGTGCCAGCAGCGTGTCATTTATGGCAGGGGACACCGGGGAGCTGTTTTTT. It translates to CASSVSFMAGDTGELFF.

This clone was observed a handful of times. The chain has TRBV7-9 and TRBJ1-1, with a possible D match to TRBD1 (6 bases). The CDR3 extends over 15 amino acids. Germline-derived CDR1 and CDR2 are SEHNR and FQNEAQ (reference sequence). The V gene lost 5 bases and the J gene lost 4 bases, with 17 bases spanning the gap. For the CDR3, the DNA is TGTGCCAGCAGCCGGAGGGGGGGAGGCGGCACTGAAGCTTTCTTT. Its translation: CASSRRGGGGTEAFF.

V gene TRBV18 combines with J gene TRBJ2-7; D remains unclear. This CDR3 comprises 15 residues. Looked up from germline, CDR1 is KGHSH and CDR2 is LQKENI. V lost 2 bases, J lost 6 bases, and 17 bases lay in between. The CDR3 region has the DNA TGTGCCAGCTCACCAGGCCTATTACGAGCGCCCGAGCAGTACTTC. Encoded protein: CASSPGLLRAPEQYF.

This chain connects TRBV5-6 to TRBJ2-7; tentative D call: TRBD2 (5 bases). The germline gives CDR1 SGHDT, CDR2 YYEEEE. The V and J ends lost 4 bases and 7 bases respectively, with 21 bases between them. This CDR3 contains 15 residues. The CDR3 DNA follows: TGTGCCAGCAGCCCGGCCCTGAGGGATTATGCGGAGCAGTACTTC. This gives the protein CASSPALRDYAEQYF.

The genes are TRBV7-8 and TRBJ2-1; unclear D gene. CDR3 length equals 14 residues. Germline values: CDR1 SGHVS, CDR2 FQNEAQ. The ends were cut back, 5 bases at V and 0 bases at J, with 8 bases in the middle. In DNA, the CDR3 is TGTGCCAGCAGCCCTATGAGCTCCTACAATGAGCAGTTCTTC. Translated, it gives CASSPMSSYNEQFF.

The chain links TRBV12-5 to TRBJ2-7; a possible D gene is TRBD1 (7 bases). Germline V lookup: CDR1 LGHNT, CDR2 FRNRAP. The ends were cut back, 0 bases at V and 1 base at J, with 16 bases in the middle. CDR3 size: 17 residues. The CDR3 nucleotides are TGTGCTAGTGGTTTGGTCCGTAGGGGGGACAGATCCTACGAGCAGTACTTC. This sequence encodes CASGLVRRGDRSYEQYF.

CDR3 DNA: TGTGCCAGCATGGGACGGGGCCTTGTCTACGAGCAGTACTTC. Its protein product is CASMGRGLVYEQYF. V is TRBV2 and J is TRBJ2-7, with D tentatively TRBD1 or TRBD2 (5 bases each). Germline V lookup: CDR1 SNHLY, CDR2 FYNNEI. There are 14 residues in the CDR3. V lost 7 bases, J lost 3 bases, and 16 bases lay in between.

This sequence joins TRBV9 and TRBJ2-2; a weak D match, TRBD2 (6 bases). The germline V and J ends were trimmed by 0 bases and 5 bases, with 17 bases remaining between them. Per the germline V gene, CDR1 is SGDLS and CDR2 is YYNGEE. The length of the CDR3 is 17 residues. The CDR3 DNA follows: TGTGCCAGCAGCGTAGCCGGGGACTCTTCGCGGACCGGGGAGCTGTTTTTT. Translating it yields CASSVAGDSSRTGELFF.

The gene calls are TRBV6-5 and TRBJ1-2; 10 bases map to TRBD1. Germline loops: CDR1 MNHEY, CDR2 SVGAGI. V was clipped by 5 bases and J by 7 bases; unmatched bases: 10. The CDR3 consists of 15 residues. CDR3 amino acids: CASSPGTGAMSGYTF. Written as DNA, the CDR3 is TGTGCCAGCAGTCCCGGGACAGGGGCTATGAGTGGCTACACCTTC.

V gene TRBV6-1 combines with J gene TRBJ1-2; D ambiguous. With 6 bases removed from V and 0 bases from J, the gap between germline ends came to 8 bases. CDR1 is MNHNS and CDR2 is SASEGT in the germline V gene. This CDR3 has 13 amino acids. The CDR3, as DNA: TGTGCCAGCAGCCTACAAGCTAACTATGGCTACACCTTC. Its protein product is CASSLQANYGYTF.

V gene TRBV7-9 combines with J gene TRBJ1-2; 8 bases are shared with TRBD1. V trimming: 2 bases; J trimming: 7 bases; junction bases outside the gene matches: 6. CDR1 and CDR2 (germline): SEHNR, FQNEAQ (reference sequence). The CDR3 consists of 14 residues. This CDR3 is CASSLSGGAGGYTF. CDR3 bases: TGTGCCAGCAGCTTATCAGGGGGCGCGGGTGGCTACACCTTC.

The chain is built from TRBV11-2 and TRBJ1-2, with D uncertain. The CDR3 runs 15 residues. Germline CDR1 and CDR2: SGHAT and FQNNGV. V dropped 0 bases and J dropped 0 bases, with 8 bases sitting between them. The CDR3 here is CASSLEMGSNYGYTF. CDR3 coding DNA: TGTGCCAGCAGCTTAGAAATGGGTTCTAACTATGGCTACACCTTC.

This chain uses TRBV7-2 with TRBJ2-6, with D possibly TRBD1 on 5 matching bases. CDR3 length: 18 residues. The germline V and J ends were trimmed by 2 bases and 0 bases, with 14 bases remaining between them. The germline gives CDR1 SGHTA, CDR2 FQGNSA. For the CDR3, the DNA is TGTGCCAGCAGCTTAAAAGAGACAGTAAGCTCTGGGGCCAACGTCCTGACTTTC. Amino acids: CASSLKETVSSGANVLTF.

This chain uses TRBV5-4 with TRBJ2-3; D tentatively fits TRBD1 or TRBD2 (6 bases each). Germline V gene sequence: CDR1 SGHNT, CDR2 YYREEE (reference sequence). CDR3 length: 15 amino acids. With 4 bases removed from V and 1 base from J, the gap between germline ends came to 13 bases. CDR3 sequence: CASSEGGMGTDTQYF. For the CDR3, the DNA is TGTGCCAGCAGCGAAGGGGGGATGGGCACAGATACGCAGTATTTT.

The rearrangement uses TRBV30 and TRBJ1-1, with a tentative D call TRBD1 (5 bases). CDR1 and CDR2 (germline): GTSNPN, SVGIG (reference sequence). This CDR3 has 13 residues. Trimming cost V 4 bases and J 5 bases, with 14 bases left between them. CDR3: CAWIRQRRTEAFF. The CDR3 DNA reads TGTGCCTGGATCCGACAGAGACGAACTGAAGCTTTCTTT. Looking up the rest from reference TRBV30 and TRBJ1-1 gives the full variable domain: SQTIHQWPATLVQPVGSPLSLECTVEGTSNPNLYWYRQAAGRGLQLLFYSVGIGQISSEVPQNLSASRPQDRQFILSSKKLLLSDSGFYLCAWIRQRRTEAFFGQGTRLTVV.

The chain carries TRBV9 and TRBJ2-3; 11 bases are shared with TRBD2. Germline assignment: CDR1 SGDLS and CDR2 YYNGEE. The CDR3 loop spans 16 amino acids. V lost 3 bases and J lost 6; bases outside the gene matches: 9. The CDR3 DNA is TGTGCCAGCAGCGGCGGACTAGCGGGCTTTCTCGATACGCAGTATTTT. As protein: CASSGGLAGFLDTQYF.

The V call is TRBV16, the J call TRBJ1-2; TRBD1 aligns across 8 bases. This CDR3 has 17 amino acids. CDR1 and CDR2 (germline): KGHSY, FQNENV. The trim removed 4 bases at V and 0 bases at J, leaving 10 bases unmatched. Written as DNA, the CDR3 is TGTGCCAGCAGCCGAGCTAGGGGGACAGGCACTAACTATGGCTACACCTTC. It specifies CASSRARGTGTNYGYTF.